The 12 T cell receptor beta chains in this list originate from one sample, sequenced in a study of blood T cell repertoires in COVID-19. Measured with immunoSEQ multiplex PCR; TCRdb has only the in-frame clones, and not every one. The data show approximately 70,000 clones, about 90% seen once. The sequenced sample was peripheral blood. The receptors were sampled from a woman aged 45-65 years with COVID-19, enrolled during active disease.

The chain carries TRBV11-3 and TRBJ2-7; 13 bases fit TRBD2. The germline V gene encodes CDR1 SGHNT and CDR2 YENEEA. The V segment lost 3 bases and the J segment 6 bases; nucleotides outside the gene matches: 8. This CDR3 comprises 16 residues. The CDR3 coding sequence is TGTGCCAGCAGCTTGGTACTAGCGGGAGGGCCTCGCGAGCAGTACTTC. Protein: CASSLVLAGGPREQYF.

The CDR3 sequence is CASSWGQLNEKLFF. For the CDR3, the DNA is TGTGCCAGCAGCTGGGGACAGCTTAATGAAAAACTGTTTTTT. The V gene is TRBV28, the J gene TRBJ1-4; TRBD1 agrees at 7 bases. Looked up from germline, CDR1 is MDHEN and CDR2 is SYDVKM. This CDR3 region has 14 residues. Trimming took 6 bases from V and 4 from J; bases not matched to a gene: 5.

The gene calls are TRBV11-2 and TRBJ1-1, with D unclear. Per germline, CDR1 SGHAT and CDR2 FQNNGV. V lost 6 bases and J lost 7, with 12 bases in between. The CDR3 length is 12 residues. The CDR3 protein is CASSAGGGEAFF. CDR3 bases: TGTGCCAGCAGTGCAGGTGGAGGTGAAGCTTTCTTT.

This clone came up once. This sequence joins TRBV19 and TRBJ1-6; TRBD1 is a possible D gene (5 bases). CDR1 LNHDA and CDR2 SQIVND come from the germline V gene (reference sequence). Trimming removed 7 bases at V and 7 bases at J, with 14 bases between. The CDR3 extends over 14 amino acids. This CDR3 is CASKAGPPNSPLHF. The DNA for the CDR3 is TGTGCCAGTAAGGCGGGACCGCCGAATTCACCCCTCCACTTT.

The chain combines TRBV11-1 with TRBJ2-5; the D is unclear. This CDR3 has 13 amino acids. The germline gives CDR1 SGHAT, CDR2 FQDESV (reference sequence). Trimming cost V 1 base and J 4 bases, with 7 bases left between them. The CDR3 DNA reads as TGTGCCAGCAGCTTAGAACAGCTAGAGACCCAGTACTTC. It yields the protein CASSLEQLETQYF. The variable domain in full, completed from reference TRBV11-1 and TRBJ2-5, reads EAEVAQSPRYKITEKSQAVAFWCDPISGHATLYWYRQILGQGPELLVQFQDESVVDDSQLPKDRFSAERLKGVDSTLKIQPAELGDSAMYLCASSLEQLETQYFGPGTRLLVL.

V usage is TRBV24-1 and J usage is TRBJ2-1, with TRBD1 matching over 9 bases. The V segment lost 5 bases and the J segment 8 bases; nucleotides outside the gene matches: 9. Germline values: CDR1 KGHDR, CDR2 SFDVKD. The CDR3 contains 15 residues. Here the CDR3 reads CATSVPRDRVDEQFF. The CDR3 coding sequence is TGTGCCACCAGTGTGCCCCGGGACAGGGTCGATGAGCAGTTCTTC.

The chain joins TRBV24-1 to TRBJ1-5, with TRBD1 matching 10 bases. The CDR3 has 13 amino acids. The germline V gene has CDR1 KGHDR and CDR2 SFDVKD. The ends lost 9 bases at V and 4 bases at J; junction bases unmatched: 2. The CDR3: CATGQGGNQPQHF. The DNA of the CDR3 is TGTGCCACCGGACAGGGGGGAAATCAGCCCCAGCATTTT.

In DNA, the CDR3 is TGTGCCAGCAGTACCTCACTAGCGAACGTGGATACGCAGTATTTT. This translates into CASSTSLANVDTQYF. The rearrangement joins TRBV28 to TRBJ2-3; TRBD2 matches at 7 bases. This CDR3 has 15 amino acids. J lost 6 bases, V lost 5 bases, and 11 bases had no gene match. In germline, CDR1 is MDHEN, CDR2 SYDVKM. The whole variable domain, remainder taken from reference TRBV28 and TRBJ2-3, is DVKVTQSSRYLVKRTGEKVFLECVQDMDHENMFWYRQDPGLGLRLIYFSYDVKMKEKGDIPEGYSVSREKKERFSLILESASTNQTSMYLCASSTSLANVDTQYFGPGTRLTVL.

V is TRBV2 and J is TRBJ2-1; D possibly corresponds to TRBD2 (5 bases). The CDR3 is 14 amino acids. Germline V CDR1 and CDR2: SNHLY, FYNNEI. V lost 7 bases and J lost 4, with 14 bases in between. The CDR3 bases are TGTGCCAGCATCGGGATCTCGCTATACAATGAGCAGTTCTTC. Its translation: CASIGISLYNEQFF.

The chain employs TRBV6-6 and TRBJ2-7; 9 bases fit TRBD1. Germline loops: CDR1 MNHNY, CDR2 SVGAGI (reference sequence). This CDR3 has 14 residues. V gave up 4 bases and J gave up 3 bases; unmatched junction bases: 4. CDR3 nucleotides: TGTGCCAGCAGTTCCCCGGACAGGGGCTACGAGCAGTACTTC. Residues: CASSSPDRGYEQYF.

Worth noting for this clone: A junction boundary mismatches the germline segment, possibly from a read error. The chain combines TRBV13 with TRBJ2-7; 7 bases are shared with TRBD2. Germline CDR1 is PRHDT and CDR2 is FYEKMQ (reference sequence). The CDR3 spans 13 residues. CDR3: CASSLGLKGGRTF. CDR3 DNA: TGTGCCAGCAGCTTAGGCCTAAAAGGCGGGAGAACTTTC.

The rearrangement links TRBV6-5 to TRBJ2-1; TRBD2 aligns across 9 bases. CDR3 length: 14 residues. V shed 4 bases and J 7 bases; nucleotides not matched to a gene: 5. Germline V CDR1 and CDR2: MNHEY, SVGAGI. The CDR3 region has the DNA TGTGCCAGCAGTTTAGCGGGAGTATCGAATGAGCAGTTCTTC. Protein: CASSLAGVSNEQFF.